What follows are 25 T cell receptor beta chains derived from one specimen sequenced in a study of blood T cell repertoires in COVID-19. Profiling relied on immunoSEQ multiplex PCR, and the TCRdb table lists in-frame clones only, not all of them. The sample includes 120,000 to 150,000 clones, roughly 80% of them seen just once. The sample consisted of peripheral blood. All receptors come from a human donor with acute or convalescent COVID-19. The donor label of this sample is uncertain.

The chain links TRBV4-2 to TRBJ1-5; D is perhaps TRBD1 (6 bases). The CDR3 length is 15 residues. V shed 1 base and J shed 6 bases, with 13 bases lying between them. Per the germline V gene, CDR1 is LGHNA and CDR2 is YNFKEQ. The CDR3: CASSQVGGVGQPQHF. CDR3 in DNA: TGTGCCAGCAGCCAAGTAGGGGGGGTGGGTCAGCCCCAGCATTTT.

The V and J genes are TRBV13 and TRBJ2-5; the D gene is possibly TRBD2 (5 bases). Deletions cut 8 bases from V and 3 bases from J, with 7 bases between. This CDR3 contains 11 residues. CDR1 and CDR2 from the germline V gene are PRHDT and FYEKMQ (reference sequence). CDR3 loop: CASREKETQYF. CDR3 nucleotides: TGTGCCAGCCGGGAAAAAGAGACCCAGTACTTC.

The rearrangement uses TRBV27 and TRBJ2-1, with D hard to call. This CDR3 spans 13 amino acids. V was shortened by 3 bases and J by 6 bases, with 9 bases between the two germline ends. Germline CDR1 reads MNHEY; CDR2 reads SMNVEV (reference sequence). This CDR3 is CASSLGPSNEQFF. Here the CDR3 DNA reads TGTGCCAGCAGTTTGGGCCCATCCAATGAGCAGTTCTTC.

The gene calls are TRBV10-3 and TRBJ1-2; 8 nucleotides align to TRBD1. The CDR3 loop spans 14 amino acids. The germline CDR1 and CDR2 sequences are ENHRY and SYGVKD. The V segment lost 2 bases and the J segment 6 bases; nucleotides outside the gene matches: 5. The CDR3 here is CAISERTGLDGYTF. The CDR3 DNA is TGTGCCATCAGTGAGAGGACAGGGTTAGATGGCTACACCTTC.

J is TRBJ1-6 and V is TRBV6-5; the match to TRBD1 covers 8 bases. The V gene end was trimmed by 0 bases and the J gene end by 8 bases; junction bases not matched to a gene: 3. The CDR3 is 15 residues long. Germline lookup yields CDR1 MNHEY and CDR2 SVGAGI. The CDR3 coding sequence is TGTGCCAGCAGTTACTCCCCAGGGGGCGATTCACCCCTCCACTTT. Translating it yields CASSYSPGGDSPLHF.

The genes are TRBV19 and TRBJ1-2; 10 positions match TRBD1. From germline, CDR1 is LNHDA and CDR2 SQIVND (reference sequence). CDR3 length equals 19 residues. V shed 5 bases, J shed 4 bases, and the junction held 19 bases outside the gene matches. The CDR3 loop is CASSPGPGQGRKRSYGYTF. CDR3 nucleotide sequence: TGTGCCAGTAGTCCAGGACCGGGACAGGGGAGGAAGCGGAGCTATGGCTACACCTTC.

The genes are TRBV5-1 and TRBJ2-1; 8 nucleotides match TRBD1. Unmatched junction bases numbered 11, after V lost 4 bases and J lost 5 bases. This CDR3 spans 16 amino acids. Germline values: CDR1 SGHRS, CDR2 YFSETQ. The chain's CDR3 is CASSVPGQGSHNEQFF. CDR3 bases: TGCGCCAGCAGCGTGCCTGGACAGGGATCACACAATGAGCAGTTCTTC.

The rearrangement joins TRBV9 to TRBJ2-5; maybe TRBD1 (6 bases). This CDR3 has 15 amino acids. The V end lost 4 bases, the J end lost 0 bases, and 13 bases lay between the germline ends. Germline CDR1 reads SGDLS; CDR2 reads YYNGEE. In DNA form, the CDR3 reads TGTGCCAGCAGCCCTTCAGGGGTCAACCAAGAGACCCAGTACTTC. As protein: CASSPSGVNQETQYF.

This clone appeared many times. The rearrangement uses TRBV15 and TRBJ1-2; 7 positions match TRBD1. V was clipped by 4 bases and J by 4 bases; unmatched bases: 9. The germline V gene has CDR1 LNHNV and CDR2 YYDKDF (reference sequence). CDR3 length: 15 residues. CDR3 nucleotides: TGTGCCACCAGCACACCCAAGGGACAGATCTATGGCTACACCTTC. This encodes CATSTPKGQIYGYTF.

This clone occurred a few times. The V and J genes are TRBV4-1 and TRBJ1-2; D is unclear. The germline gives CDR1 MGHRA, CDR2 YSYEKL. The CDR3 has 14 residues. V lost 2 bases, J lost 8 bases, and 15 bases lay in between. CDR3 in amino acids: CASSQQREATGYTF. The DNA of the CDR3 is TGCGCCAGCAGCCAACAGCGGGAGGCAACCGGCTACACCTTC.

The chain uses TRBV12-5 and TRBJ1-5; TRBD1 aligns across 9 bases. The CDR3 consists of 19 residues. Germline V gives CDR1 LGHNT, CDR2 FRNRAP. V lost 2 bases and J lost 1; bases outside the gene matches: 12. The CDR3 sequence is CASGLRIGQGLLSNQPQHF. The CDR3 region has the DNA TGTGCTAGTGGTTTGCGGATTGGACAGGGGCTGTTGAGCAATCAGCCCCAGCATTTT.

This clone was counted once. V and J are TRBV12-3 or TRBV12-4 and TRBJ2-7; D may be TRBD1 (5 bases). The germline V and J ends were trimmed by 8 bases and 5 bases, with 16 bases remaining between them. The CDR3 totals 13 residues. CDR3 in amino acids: CASRSTVNHEQYF. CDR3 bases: TGTGCCAGCCGATCGACAGTAAACCACGAGCAGTACTTC.

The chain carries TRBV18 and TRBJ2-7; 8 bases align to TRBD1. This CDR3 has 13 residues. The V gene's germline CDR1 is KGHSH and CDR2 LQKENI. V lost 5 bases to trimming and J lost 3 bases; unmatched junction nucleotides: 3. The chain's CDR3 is CASSATGDYEQYF. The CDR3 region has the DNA TGTGCCAGCTCAGCGACAGGGGACTACGAGCAGTACTTC.

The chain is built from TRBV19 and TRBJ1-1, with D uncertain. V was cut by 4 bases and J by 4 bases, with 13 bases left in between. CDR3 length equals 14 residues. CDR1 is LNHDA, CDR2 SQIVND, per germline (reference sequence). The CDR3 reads CASSSGPYSTEAFF. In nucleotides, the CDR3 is TGTGCCAGTAGTAGTGGCCCGTACAGCACTGAAGCTTTCTTT. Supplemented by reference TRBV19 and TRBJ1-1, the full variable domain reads DGGITQSPKYLFRKEGQNVTLSCEQNLNHDAMYWYRQDPGQGLRLIYYSQIVNDFQKGDIAEGYSVSREKKESFPLTVTSAQKNPTAFYLCASSSGPYSTEAFFGQGTRLTVV.

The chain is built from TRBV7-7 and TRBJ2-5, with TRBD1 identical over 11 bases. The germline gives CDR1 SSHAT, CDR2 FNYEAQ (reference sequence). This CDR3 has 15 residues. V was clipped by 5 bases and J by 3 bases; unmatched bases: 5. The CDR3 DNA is TGTGCCAGCAGCGCGGGGACAGGGGGTAAAGAGACCCAGTACTTC. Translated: CASSAGTGGKETQYF.

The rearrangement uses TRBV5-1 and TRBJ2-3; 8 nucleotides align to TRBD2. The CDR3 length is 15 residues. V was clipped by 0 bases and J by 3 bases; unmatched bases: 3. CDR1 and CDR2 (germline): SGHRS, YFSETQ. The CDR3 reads CASSLGAGGTDTQYF. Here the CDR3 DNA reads TGCGCCAGCAGCTTGGGCGCGGGGGGAACAGATACGCAGTATTTT.

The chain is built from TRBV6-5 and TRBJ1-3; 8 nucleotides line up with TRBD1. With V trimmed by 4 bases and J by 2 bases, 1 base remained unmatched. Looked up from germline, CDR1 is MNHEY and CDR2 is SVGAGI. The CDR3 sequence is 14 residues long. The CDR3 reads CASSSDRAGNTIYF. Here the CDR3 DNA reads TGTGCCAGCAGTTCGGACAGGGCTGGAAACACCATATATTTT.

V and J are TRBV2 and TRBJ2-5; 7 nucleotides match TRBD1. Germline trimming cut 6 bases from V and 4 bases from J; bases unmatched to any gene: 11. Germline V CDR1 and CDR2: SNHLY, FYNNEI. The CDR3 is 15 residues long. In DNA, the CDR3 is TGTGCCAGCAGGGTACAGGGGTCCGTGGGAGAGACCCAGTACTTC. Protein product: CASRVQGSVGETQYF.

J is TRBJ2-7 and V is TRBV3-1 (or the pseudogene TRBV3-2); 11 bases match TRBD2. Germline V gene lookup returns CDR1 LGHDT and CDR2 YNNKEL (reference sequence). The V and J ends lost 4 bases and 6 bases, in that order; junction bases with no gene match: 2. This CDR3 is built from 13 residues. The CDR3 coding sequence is TGTGCCAGCAGCCTAGCGGGGGGGCCCGAGCAGTACTTC. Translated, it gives CASSLAGGPEQYF.

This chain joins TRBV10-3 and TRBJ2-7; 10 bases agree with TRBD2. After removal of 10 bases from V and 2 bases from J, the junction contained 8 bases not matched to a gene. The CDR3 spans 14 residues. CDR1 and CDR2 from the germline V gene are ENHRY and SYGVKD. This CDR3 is CATGGTSATYEQYF. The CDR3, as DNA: TGTGCCACCGGGGGGACTAGCGCCACCTACGAGCAGTACTTC.

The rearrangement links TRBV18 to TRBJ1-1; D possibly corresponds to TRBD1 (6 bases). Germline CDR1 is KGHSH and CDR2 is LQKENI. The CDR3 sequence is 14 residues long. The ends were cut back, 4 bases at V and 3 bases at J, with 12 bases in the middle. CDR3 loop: CASSLQTGDTEAFF. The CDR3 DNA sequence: TGTGCCAGCTCACTACAGACAGGCGACACTGAAGCTTTCTTT.

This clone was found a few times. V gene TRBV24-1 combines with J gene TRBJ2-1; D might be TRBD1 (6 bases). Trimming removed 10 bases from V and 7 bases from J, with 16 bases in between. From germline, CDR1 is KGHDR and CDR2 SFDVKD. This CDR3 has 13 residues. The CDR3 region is CATGAGVRNEQFF. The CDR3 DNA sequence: TGTGCCACAGGGGCAGGGGTGAGGAATGAGCAGTTCTTC.

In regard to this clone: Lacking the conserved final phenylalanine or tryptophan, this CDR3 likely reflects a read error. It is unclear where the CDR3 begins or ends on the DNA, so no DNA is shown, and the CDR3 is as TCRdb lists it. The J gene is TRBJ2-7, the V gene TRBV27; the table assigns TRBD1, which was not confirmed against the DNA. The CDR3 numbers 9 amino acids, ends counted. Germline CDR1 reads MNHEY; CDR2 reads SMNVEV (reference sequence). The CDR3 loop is CASSAGALP.

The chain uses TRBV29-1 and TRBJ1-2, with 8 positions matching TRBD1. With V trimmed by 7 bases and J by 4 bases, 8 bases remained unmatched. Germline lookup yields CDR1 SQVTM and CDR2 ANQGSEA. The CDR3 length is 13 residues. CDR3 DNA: TGCAGCGGGGGGGACAGGAGAGGCTATGGCTACACCTTC. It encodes CSGGDRRGYGYTF.

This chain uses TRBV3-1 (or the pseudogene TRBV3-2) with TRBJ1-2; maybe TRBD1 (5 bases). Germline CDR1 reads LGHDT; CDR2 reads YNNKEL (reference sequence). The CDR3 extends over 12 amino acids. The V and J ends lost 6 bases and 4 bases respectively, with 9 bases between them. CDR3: CASSRTFYGYTF. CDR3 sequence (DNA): TGTGCCAGCAGTCGGACATTCTATGGCTACACCTTC.